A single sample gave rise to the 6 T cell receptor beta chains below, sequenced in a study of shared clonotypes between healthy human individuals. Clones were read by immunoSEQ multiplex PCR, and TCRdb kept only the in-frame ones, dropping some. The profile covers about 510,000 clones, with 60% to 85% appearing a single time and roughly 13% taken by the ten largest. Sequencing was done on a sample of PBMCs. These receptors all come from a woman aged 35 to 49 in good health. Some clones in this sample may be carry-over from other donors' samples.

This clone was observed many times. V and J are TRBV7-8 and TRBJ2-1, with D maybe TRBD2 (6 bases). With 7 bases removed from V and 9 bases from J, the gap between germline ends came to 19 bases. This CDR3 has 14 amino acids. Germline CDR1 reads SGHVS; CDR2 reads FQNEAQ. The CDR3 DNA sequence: TGTGCCAGCACCCGAGGGCTAGCGTTCGGTGAGCAGTTCTTC. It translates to CASTRGLAFGEQFF. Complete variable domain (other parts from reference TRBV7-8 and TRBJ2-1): GAGVSQSPRYKVAKRGQDVALRCDPISGHVSLFWYQQALGQGPEFLTYFQNEAQLDKSGLPSDRFFAERPEGSVSTLKIQRTQQEDSAVYLCASTRGLAFGEQFFGPGTRLTVL.

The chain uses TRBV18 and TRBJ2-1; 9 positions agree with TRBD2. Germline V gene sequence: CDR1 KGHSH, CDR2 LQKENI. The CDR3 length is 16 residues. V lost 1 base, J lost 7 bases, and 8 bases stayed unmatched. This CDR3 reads CASSPLAGGEMNEQFF. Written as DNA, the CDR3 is TGTGCCAGCTCACCACTCGCGGGAGGGGAGATGAATGAGCAGTTCTTC. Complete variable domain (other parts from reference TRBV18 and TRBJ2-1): NAGVMQNPRHLVRRRGQEARLRCSPMKGHSHVYWYRQLPEEGLKFMVYLQKENIIDESGMPKERFSAEFPKEGPSILRIQQVVRGDSAAYFCASSPLAGGEMNEQFFGPGTRLTVL.

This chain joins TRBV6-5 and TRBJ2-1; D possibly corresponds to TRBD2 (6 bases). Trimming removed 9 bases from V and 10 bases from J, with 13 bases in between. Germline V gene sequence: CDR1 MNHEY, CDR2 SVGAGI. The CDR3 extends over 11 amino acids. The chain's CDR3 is CASRRAIEQFF. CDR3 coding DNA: TGTGCCAGTAGGAGGGCCATAGAGCAGTTCTTC.

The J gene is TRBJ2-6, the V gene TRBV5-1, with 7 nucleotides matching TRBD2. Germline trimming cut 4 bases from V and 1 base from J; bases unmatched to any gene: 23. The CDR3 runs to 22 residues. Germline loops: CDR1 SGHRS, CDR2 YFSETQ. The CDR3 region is CASSKEGRQVGLPSSGANVLTF. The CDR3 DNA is TGCGCCAGCAGCAAGGAGGGACGGCAAGTGGGACTACCATCTTCTGGGGCCAACGTCCTGACTTTC.

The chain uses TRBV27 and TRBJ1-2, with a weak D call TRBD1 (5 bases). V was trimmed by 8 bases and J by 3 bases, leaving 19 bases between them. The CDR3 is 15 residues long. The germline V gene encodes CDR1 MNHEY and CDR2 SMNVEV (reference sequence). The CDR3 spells CASRIMGRRDYGYTF. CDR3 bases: TGTGCCAGCCGAATCATGGGGCGCAGGGACTATGGCTACACCTTC.

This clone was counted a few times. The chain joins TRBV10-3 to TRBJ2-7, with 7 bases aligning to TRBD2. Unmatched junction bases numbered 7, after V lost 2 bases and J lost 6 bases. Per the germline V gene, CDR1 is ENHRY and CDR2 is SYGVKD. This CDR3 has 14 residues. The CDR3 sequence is CAISETSEFSEQYF. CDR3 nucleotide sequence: TGTGCCATCAGTGAGACTAGCGAGTTTTCCGAGCAGTACTTC.